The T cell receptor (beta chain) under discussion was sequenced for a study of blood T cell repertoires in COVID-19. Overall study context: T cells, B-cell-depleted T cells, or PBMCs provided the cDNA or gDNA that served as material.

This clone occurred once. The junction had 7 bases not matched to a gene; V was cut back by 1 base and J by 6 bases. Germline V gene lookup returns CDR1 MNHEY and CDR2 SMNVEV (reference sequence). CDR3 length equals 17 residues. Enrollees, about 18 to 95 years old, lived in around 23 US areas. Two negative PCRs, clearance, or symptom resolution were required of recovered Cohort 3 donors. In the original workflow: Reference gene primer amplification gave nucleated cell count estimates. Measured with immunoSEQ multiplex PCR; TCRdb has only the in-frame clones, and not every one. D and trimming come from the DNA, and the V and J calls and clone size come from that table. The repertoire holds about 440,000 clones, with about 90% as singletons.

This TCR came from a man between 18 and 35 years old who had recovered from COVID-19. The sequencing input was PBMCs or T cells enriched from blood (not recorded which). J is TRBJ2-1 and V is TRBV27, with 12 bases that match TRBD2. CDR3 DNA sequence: TGTGCCAGCAGTTTATATCTAGCGGGAGGGAGTTCCAATGAGCAGTTCTTC. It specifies CASSLYLAGGSSNEQFF.